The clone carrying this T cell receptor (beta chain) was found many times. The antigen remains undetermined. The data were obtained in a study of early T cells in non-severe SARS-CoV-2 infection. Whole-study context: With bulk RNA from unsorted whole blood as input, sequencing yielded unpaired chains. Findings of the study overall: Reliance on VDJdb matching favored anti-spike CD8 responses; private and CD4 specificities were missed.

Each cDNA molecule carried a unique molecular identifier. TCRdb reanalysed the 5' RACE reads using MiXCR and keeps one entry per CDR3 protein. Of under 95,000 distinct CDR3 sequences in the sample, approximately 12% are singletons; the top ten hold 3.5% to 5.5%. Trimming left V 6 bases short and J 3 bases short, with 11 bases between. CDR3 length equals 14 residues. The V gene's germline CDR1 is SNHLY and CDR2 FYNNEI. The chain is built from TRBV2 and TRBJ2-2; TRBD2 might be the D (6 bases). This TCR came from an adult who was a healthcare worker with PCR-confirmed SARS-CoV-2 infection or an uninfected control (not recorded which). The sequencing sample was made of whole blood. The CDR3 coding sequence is TGTGCCAGCAGGGGGACGGGGGACACCGGGGAGCTGTTTTTT. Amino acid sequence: CASRGTGDTGELFF.